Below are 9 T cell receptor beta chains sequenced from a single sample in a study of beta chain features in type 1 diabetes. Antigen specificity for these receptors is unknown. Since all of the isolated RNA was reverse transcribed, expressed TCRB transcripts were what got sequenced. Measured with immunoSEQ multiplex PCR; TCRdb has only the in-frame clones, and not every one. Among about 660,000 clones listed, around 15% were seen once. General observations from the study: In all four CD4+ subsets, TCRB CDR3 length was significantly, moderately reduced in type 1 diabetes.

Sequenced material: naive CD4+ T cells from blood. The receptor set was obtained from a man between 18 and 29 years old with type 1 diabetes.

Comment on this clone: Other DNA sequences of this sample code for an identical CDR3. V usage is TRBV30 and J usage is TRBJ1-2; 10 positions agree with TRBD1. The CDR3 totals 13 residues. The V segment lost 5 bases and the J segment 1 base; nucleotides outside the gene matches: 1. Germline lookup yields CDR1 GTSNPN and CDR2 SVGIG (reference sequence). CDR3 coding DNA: TGTGCCTGGGGGACAGGGGTTAACTATGGCTACACCTTC. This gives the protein CAWGTGVNYGYTF.

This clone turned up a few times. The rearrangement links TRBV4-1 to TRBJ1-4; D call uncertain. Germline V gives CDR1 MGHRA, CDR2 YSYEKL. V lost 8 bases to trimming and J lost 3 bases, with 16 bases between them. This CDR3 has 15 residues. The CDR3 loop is CASSSTPEANEKLFF. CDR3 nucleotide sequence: TGCGCCAGCTCTTCGACCCCCGAAGCTAATGAAAAACTGTTTTTT.

The CDR3 DNA reads TGTGCCAGCAGCTTGGTACAGGCTAGTACGAACTACGAGCAGTACTTC. Translated: CASSLVQASTNYEQYF. The chain combines TRBV7-9 with TRBJ2-7; TRBD1 might be the D (5 bases). CDR3 length: 16 amino acids. From germline, CDR1 is SEHNR and CDR2 FQNEAQ (reference sequence). With 3 bases removed from V and 3 bases from J, the gap between germline ends came to 18 bases. The complete variable domain, with remaining parts taken from reference TRBV7-9 and TRBJ2-7, reads DTGVSQNPRHKITKRGQNVTFRCDPISEHNRLYWYRQTLGQGPEFLTYFQNEAQLEKSRLLSDRFSAERPKGSFSTLEIQRTEQGDSAMYLCASSLVQASTNYEQYFGPGTRLTVT.

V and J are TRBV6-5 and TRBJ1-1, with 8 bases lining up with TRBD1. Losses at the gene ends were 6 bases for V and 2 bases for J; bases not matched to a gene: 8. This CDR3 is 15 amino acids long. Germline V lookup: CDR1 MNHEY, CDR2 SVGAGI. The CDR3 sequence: CASRITGQGNTEAFF. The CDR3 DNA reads TGTGCCAGCAGGATTACCGGACAGGGTAACACTGAAGCTTTCTTT.

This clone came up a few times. The CDR3 here is CASSFPGNNEQFF. The CDR3 region has the DNA TGCGCCAGCAGCTTTCCAGGAAACAATGAGCAGTTCTTC. V and J are TRBV5-1 and TRBJ2-1; D call uncertain. V lost 2 bases and J lost 5, with 8 bases in between. The CDR3 is 13 amino acids. Germline loops: CDR1 SGHRS, CDR2 YFSETQ.

The CDR3, as DNA: TGCAGTGCCCGGCGGGCTGTTGAGCAGTTCTTC. Translation: CSARRAVEQFF. The gene calls are TRBV20-1 and TRBJ2-1; D perhaps matches TRBD2 (5 bases). CDR3 length: 11 amino acids. Germline V gene lookup returns CDR1 DFQATT and CDR2 SNEGSKA (reference sequence). Trimming took off 6 bases at V and 9 bases at J, with 12 bases between the two ends.

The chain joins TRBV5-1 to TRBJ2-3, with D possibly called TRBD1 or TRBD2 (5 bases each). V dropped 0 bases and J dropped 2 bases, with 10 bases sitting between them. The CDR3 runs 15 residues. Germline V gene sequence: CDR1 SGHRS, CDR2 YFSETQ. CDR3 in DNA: TGCGCCAGCAGCTTGGAGGGACGGCACACAGATACGCAGTATTTT. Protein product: CASSLEGRHTDTQYF.

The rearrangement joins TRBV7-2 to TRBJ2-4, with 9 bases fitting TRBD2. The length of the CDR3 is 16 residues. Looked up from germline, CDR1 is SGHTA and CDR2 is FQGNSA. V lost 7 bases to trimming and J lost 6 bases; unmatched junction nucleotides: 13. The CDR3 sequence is CASTPEAGGPRNIQYF. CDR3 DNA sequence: TGTGCCAGCACCCCTGAAGCGGGAGGACCTAGAAACATTCAGTACTTC.

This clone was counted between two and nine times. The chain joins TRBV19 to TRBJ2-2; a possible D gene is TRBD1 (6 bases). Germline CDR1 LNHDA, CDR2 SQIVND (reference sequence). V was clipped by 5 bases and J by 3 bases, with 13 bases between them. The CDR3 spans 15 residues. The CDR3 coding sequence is TGTGCCAGTAGTTTCACAGGGAGTTACACCGGGGAGCTGTTTTTT. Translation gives CASSFTGSYTGELFF.